Below, 21 T cell receptor beta chains from the same sample are listed, as sequenced in a study of patients and donors after allogeneic stem cell transplantation. TCRdb reanalysed the RT-PCR reads using MiXCR and keeps one entry per CDR3 protein. The sample records fewer than 250,000 distinct CDR3 sequences, 12% to 15% being singletons. Sequencing used blood, either unsorted or a sorted T cell fraction (not recorded which). The receptors were sampled from a human donor who was either an allogeneic HSCT recipient or a stem cell or donor lymphocyte infusion donor (not recorded which). It is not recorded whose cells these are; they may come from a transplant donor.

For the CDR3, the DNA is TGTGCCAGCAGCGTAGGCATAGGGGGGGACTATGGCTACACCTTC. As protein: CASSVGIGGDYGYTF. The chain has TRBV9 and TRBJ1-2, with D perhaps matching TRBD1 (6 bases). The germline CDR1 and CDR2 sequences are SGDLS and YYNGEE. V dropped 0 bases and J dropped 3 bases, with 12 bases sitting between them. This CDR3 comprises 15 residues.

V usage is TRBV28 and J usage is TRBJ2-5, with 8 nucleotides matching TRBD1. V lost 2 bases to trimming and J lost 4 bases; unmatched junction nucleotides: 6. CDR3 length: 15 amino acids. Germline CDR1 reads MDHEN; CDR2 reads SYDVKM. In DNA, the CDR3 is TGTGCCAGCAGTTTAGGACAGGGAGGAGGAGAGACCCAGTACTTC. It yields the protein CASSLGQGGGETQYF.

The V and J genes are TRBV11-2 and TRBJ1-6, with D possibly being TRBD1 (5 bases). Trimming left V 5 bases short and J 6 bases short, with 8 bases between. The CDR3 has 13 residues. The germline V gene has CDR1 SGHAT and CDR2 FQNNGV. The CDR3 DNA is TGTGCCAGCAGCCCGGGACCTAATTCACCCCTCCACTTT. It encodes CASSPGPNSPLHF.

This clonotype has a count of ten or more. This rearrangement joins TRBV5-1 to TRBJ1-1; D not resolved. Trimming pared 0 bases from V and 1 base from J, leaving 7 bases between. Per germline, CDR1 SGHRS and CDR2 YFSETQ. CDR3 size: 14 residues. CDR3 sequence reads: CASSLASGNTEAFF. The CDR3 DNA is TGCGCCAGCAGCTTGGCCTCGGGGAACACTGAAGCTTTCTTT.

The rearrangement joins TRBV7-3 to TRBJ2-5; D gene ambiguous. With 1 base removed from V and 2 bases from J, the gap between germline ends came to 5 bases. The CDR3 contains 13 residues. Germline V gene lookup returns CDR1 SGHTA and CDR2 FQGTGA. In nucleotides, the CDR3 is TGTGCCAGCAGCTTAATGCGGCAAGAGACCCAGTACTTC. Protein sequence: CASSLMRQETQYF.

A few counts support this clonotype. The rearrangement links TRBV7-7 to TRBJ2-2; 11 bases agree with TRBD2. J was trimmed by 5 bases and V by 5 bases; bases with no gene match: 4. The CDR3 is made up of 15 amino acids. Per the germline V gene, CDR1 is SSHAT and CDR2 is FNYEAQ (reference sequence). The CDR3 here is CASSPGTSGTGELFF. In nucleotides, the CDR3 is TGTGCCAGCAGCCCCGGGACTAGCGGTACCGGGGAGCTGTTTTTT.

This clonotype was observed a handful of times. The chain links TRBV4-1 to TRBJ2-7; 7 bases are a match to TRBD1. Germline loops: CDR1 MGHRA, CDR2 YSYEKL. The ends lost 2 bases at V and 2 bases at J; junction bases unmatched: 9. The CDR3 extends over 16 amino acids. CDR3 nucleotides: TGCGCCAGCAGCCAAAAAGGGGGACAGCGAACCTACGAGCAGTACTTC. Its protein product is CASSQKGGQRTYEQYF.

Ten or more counts support this clonotype. This rearrangement joins TRBV20-1 to TRBJ2-7; TRBD1 might be the D (8 bases). V lost 6 bases, J lost 6 bases, and 24 bases lay in between. This CDR3 has 15 amino acids. Germline CDR1 is DFQATT and CDR2 is SNEGSKA (reference sequence). The CDR3 DNA is TGCAGTGCCGCGTCCCGGACAGGGCGGGGGAGCGAGCAGTACTTC. The encoded protein is CSAASRTGRGSEQYF.

In this sample, this clonotype turned up many times. A junction boundary mismatches the germline segment, possibly from a read error. This sequence joins TRBV6-1 and TRBJ1-1; D is undetermined. The CDR3 is 12 amino acids. CDR1 and CDR2 from the germline V gene are MNHNS and SASEGT. CDR3 nucleotides: TGTGCCAGCAGTGAAGCAAGGGTCTCGAACTCCTTT. Protein: CASSEARVSNSF.

This clonotype turned up a few times. This CDR3 reads CASSLRGGSADTQYF. The CDR3 nucleotides read TGTGCCAGCAGCCTACGGGGCGGTTCCGCAGATACGCAGTATTTT. The rearrangement joins TRBV7-2 to TRBJ2-3, with D perhaps given as TRBD1 or TRBD2 (5 bases each). V lost 5 bases and J lost 4, with 16 bases in between. The germline CDR1 and CDR2 sequences are SGHTA and FQGNSA. The CDR3 totals 15 residues.

This clonotype was seen many times. The chain carries TRBV12-3 or TRBV12-4 and TRBJ2-3; 9 bases are shared with TRBD1. CDR3 length equals 17 residues. The V segment lost 5 bases and the J segment 3 bases; nucleotides outside the gene matches: 12. The CDR3 protein is CASSKNTGTGPTDTQYF. CDR3 nucleotide sequence: TGTGCCAGCAGTAAAAACACCGGGACAGGGCCGACAGATACGCAGTATTTT.

This chain connects TRBV7-9 to TRBJ1-1; D call uncertain. Germline V gene lookup returns CDR1 SEHNR and CDR2 FQNEAQ (reference sequence). The CDR3 extends over 15 amino acids. The V end was cut by 3 bases, the J end by 1 base, with 12 bases between. CDR3 coding DNA: TGTGCCAGCAGCTTGATCGTGATCAGGAACACTGAAGCTTTCTTT. Protein product: CASSLIVIRNTEAFF.

This clonotype has a handful of counts. The gene calls are TRBV19 and TRBJ2-1; tentatively, D is TRBD2 (5 bases). The CDR3 sequence is 13 residues long. Germline V lookup: CDR1 LNHDA, CDR2 SQIVND (reference sequence). Trimming left V 0 bases short and J 10 bases short, with 10 bases between. Written as DNA, the CDR3 is TGTGCCAGTAGTATAGACGAGGGTTCCGAGCAGTTCTTC. Residues: CASSIDEGSEQFF.

The chain recombines TRBV4-1 with TRBJ1-4; TRBD1 might be the D (6 bases). The V end was cut by 2 bases, the J end by 7 bases, with 11 bases between. Germline V gives CDR1 MGHRA, CDR2 YSYEKL. The CDR3 runs 14 residues. The CDR3 protein is CASSQNRDGEKLFF. In DNA form, the CDR3 reads TGCGCCAGCAGCCAAAACAGGGATGGTGAAAAACTGTTTTTT.

In DNA form, the CDR3 reads TGTGCCTGGAGTTCAGGGGAAGGACAGCCCCAGCATTTT. Protein sequence: CAWSSGEGQPQHF. The chain combines TRBV30 with TRBJ1-5; maybe TRBD1 (6 bases). Germline CDR1 and CDR2: GTSNPN and SVGIG (reference sequence). This CDR3 is built from 13 residues. The ends were cut back, 2 bases at V and 7 bases at J, with 12 bases in the middle.

The CDR3 region has the DNA TGTGCCAGCAGCGTGCTAGCGGGGGGTAGCACAGATACGCAGTATTTT. Its translation is CASSVLAGGSTDTQYF. This chain links TRBV7-3 with TRBJ2-3; 11 nucleotides align to TRBD2. Germline assignment: CDR1 SGHTA and CDR2 FQGTGA. V shed 5 bases, J shed 0 bases, and the junction held 4 bases outside the gene matches. The CDR3 extends over 16 amino acids.

This clonotype came up a few times. The chain joins TRBV20-1 to TRBJ2-3; TRBD2 might be the D (6 bases). Trimming shortened V by 1 base and J by 6 bases, and 11 bases separated the two germline ends. The CDR3 totals 13 residues. Germline assignment: CDR1 DFQATT and CDR2 SNEGSKA (reference sequence). This CDR3 reads CSARGGEVDTQYF. The CDR3 region has the DNA TGCAGTGCTAGAGGCGGGGAGGTGGATACGCAGTATTTT.

This clonotype occurred a few times. This chain uses TRBV7-6 with TRBJ2-3; D is perhaps TRBD2 (6 bases). V shed 0 bases and J shed 2 bases, with 9 bases lying between them. CDR3 length: 15 amino acids. CDR1 and CDR2 (germline): SGHVS, FNYEAQ. The chain's CDR3 is CASSLAGLITDTQYF. Here the CDR3 DNA reads TGTGCCAGCAGCTTAGCGGGACTTATCACAGATACGCAGTATTTT.

This clonotype was counted many times. V usage is TRBV5-1 and J usage is TRBJ2-7, with 7 bases identical to TRBD1. The CDR3 spans 13 residues. Germline-derived CDR1 and CDR2 are SGHRS and YFSETQ. Trimming removed 6 bases from V and 1 base from J; junction bases left unmatched: 4. The CDR3 DNA reads TGCGCCAGCACCCGACAGGGATCCTACGAGCAGTACTTC. This codes for CASTRQGSYEQYF. Using reference TRBV5-1 and TRBJ2-7 for the parts outside the CDR3, the full variable domain is KAGVTQTPRYLIKTRGQQVTLSCSPISGHRSVSWYQQTPGQGLQFLFEYFSETQRNKGNFPGRFSGRQFSNSRSEMNVSTLELGDSALYLCASTRQGSYEQYFGPGTRLTVT.

In its sample, this clonotype was seen many times. The CDR3 here is CASKRRGLPEQYF. CDR3 in DNA: TGTGCCAGCAAAAGGCGGGGTCTACCCGAGCAGTACTTC. The V call is TRBV7-8, the J call TRBJ2-7, with D possibly matching TRBD2 (6 bases). This CDR3 comprises 13 residues. Germline V CDR1 and CDR2: SGHVS, FQNEAQ. Trimming cost V 7 bases and J 6 bases, with 16 bases left between them.

This clonotype was detected a few times. The V and J genes are TRBV30 and TRBJ2-1, with a weak D call TRBD2 (5 bases). V was trimmed by 2 bases and J by 1 base, leaving 12 bases between them. Germline V gives CDR1 GTSNPN, CDR2 SVGIG (reference sequence). The CDR3 extends over 15 amino acids. The CDR3 reads CAWSSLRLSYNEQFF. The DNA of the CDR3 is TGTGCCTGGAGTTCGCTCCGACTATCCTACAATGAGCAGTTCTTC.